One and the same sample provided the 2 T cell receptor beta chains below, sequenced in a study of control samples from healthy donors and cancer patients (dated by TCRdb to the early 2020s). Library generation was performed with the immunoSEQ multiplex PCR assay. Drawn from immuneACCESS, this table holds only the in-frame rearrangements with V and J called that TCRdb kept. Clones are partly lost; checked studies trace under half to an unresolved V gene and leave the rest unexplained. The table for this sample lists 100,000 to 150,000 clones; 70% to 90% of them were counted only once. Roughly 3% of the sample is held by the ten biggest clonotypes. Sequencing was performed on blood. These receptors all come from a man aged 55 to 70 in good health.

This chain joins TRBV6-5 and TRBJ2-2, with 10 bases lining up with TRBD1. Trimming at V came to 5 bases and at J to 5 bases, leaving 2 bases not matched to a gene. This CDR3 spans 14 amino acids. The V gene's germline CDR1 is MNHEY and CDR2 SVGAGI. CDR3 in DNA: TGTGCCAGCAGTAGGGGACAGGGGACCGGGGAGCTGTTTTTT. Its protein is CASSRGQGTGELFF.

In DNA, the CDR3 is TGTGCCTGGAGTCGGGGGACTGAAGCTTTCTTT. Its translation is CAWSRGTEAFF. V usage is TRBV30 and J usage is TRBJ1-1, with D tentatively TRBD1 (5 bases). This CDR3 has 11 residues. CDR1 and CDR2 from the germline V gene are GTSNPN and SVGIG (reference sequence). V was shortened by 2 bases and J by 5 bases, with 6 bases between the two germline ends.